These 14 T cell receptor beta chains came from one sample sequenced in a study of cytomegalovirus exposure and HLA in healthy donors. PCR was performed using 60 Vbeta and 13 Jbeta primers. Generated by immunoSEQ multiplex PCR, the TCRdb table keeps only in-frame clones and is missing some. The sample includes around 120,000 clones, more than 60% of them seen just once. Sequencing used PBMCs. These receptors all stem from a man in his forties in good health and CMV-seropositive.

With respect to this clone: A read error is likely, as this CDR3 ends without the conserved phenylalanine or tryptophan. The V gene is TRBV7-3, the J gene TRBJ1-2; weak D call: TRBD1 (6 bases). Germline lookup yields CDR1 SGHTA and CDR2 FQGTGA. The CDR3 is made up of 13 amino acids. Trimming cost V 4 bases and J 6 bases, with 12 bases left between them. DNA of the CDR3: TGTGCCAGCAGCTCTTCGACAGGTGATGGCTACACCCTC. Translating it yields CASSSSTGDGYTL.

This clone has a handful of counts. This chain links TRBV2 with TRBJ2-7, with TRBD1 matching 9 bases. V shed 11 bases, J shed 2 bases, and the junction held 7 bases outside the gene matches. The CDR3 has 13 residues. The V gene's germline CDR1 is SNHLY and CDR2 FYNNEI. The CDR3 sequence: CAGRTGDTYEQYF. The CDR3 DNA sequence: TGTGCCGGAAGGACAGGGGACACCTACGAGCAGTACTTC.

V gene TRBV23-1 combines with J gene TRBJ1-1; D might be TRBD1 (5 bases). TRBV23-1 is noted as an ORF with a role that remains uncertain. The CDR3 extends over 15 amino acids. The V gene lost 0 bases and the J gene lost 1 base, with 9 bases spanning the gap. CDR3 sequence reads: CASSQSNRRNTEAFF. The CDR3 nucleotides read TGCGCCAGCAGTCAATCGAACAGGAGGAACACTGAAGCTTTCTTT.

This clone was counted only a few times. V gene TRBV29-1 combines with J gene TRBJ1-1; D is perhaps TRBD1 (6 bases). V lost 6 bases and J 2 bases, leaving 13 bases between the germline ends. The CDR3 runs 13 residues. Germline V gene sequence: CDR1 SQVTM, CDR2 ANQGSEA. CDR3 protein: CSVGARHNTEAFF. For the CDR3, the DNA is TGCAGCGTGGGGGCACGCCATAACACTGAAGCTTTCTTT. The full variable domain, in which reference TRBV29-1 and TRBJ1-1 provide the parts outside the CDR3, is SAVISQKPSRDICQRGTSLTIQCQVDSQVTMMFWYRQQPGQSLTLIATANQGSEATYESGFVIDKFPISRPNLTFSTLTVSNMSPEDSSIYLCSVGARHNTEAFFGQGTRLTVV.

This sequence joins TRBV9 and TRBJ2-1; TRBD1 might be the D (5 bases). The CDR3 runs 13 residues. Germline V CDR1 and CDR2: SGDLS, YYNGEE. Trimming removed 7 bases at V and 0 bases at J, with 8 bases between. The chain's CDR3 is CASGTGSYNEQFF. The CDR3 nucleotides are TGTGCCAGCGGAACAGGCTCCTACAATGAGCAGTTCTTC.

The chain joins TRBV5-1 to TRBJ2-7; D ambiguous. Germline values: CDR1 SGHRS, CDR2 YFSETQ. The ends were cut back, 4 bases at V and 6 bases at J, with 20 bases in the middle. The CDR3 is 15 residues long. The CDR3 DNA is TGCGCCAGCAGCCTCCTGGAAGGCCTCACGGGCGAGCAGTACTTC. Its protein is CASSLLEGLTGEQYF.

V is TRBV18 and J is TRBJ1-1; 9 nucleotides agree with TRBD1. After removal of 3 bases from V and 3 bases from J, the junction contained 2 bases not matched to a gene. Germline CDR1 KGHSH, CDR2 LQKENI. The CDR3 loop spans 14 amino acids. This CDR3 reads CASSPTGGDTEAFF. Here the CDR3 DNA reads TGTGCCAGCTCACCGACAGGGGGGGACACTGAAGCTTTCTTT. Variable domain in full (rest from reference TRBV18 and TRBJ1-1): NAGVMQNPRHLVRRRGQEARLRCSPMKGHSHVYWYRQLPEEGLKFMVYLQKENIIDESGMPKERFSAEFPKEGPSILRIQQVVRGDSAAYFCASSPTGGDTEAFFGQGTRLTVV.

The V gene is TRBV9, the J gene TRBJ2-1; TRBD2 might be the D (6 bases). This CDR3 has 17 amino acids. The germline V gene encodes CDR1 SGDLS and CDR2 YYNGEE. The V and J ends lost 7 bases and 0 bases respectively, with 20 bases between them. The CDR3 protein is CASGWARDSASYNEQFF. CDR3 nucleotide sequence: TGTGCCAGCGGATGGGCAAGGGACTCCGCCTCCTACAATGAGCAGTTCTTC.

This clone was seen more than once but under ten times. An end of the junction does not agree with germline; a read error may underlie this. V and J are TRBV7-3 and TRBJ2-7, with 14 bases lining up with TRBD2. From germline, CDR1 is SGHTA and CDR2 FQGTGA. The CDR3 covers 14 residues. The CDR3 bases are TGTGCCAGCAGTCTTTCCGGGACTAGCGGGAGTGTGAACTTC. Its translation is CASSLSGTSGSVNF.

This chain joins TRBV7-5 and TRBJ2-5; the D call TRBD2 from the table was never checked on the DNA. TRBV7-5 is reported as a pseudogene. The CDR3 length is 15 residues. This CDR3 is CARSHRCPPGETQYF. The CDR3 nucleotides read TGTGCCAGAAGCCACCGATGCCCTCCGGGGGAGACCCAGTACTTC.

V is TRBV6-1 and J is TRBJ1-1, with D perhaps matching TRBD1 (5 bases). CDR1 and CDR2 from the germline V gene are MNHNS and SASEGT. V lost 6 bases to trimming and J lost 7 bases, with 18 bases between them. The CDR3 sequence is 14 residues long. CDR3 nucleotide sequence: TGTGCCAGCAGGGATGTGGGGGGGTGGGGTGAAGCTTTCTTT. Its protein product is CASRDVGGWGEAFF.

J is TRBJ2-1 and V is TRBV7-3, with 10 nucleotides matching TRBD2. After removal of 5 bases from V and 0 bases from J, the junction contained 10 bases not matched to a gene. Germline values: CDR1 SGHTA, CDR2 FQGTGA. The CDR3 sequence is 18 residues long. CDR3 loop: CASSPSTSGDSSYNEQFF. CDR3 in DNA: TGTGCCAGCAGCCCAAGTACTAGCGGGGACAGCTCCTACAATGAGCAGTTCTTC. Together with reference TRBV7-3 and TRBJ2-1, the CDR3 gives the full variable domain: GAGVSQTPSNKVTEKGKYVELRCDPISGHTALYWYRQSLGQGPEFLIYFQGTGAADDSGLPNDRFFAVRPEGSVSTLKIQRTERGDSAVYLCASSPSTSGDSSYNEQFFGPGTRLTVL.

CDR3 loop: CALRDRTNYGYTF. CDR3 nucleotides: TGTGCTTTACGCGACAGAACTAACTATGGCTACACCTTC. This chain connects TRBV6-1 to TRBJ1-2; D may be TRBD1 (5 bases). The CDR3 covers 13 residues. The germline V gene has CDR1 MNHNS and CDR2 SASEGT.

This clone was observed a handful of times. The J gene is TRBJ2-7, the V gene TRBV5-1, with unresolved D. V was cut by 0 bases and J by 0 bases, with 7 bases left in between. Per germline, CDR1 SGHRS and CDR2 YFSETQ. The CDR3 loop spans 14 amino acids. The CDR3 loop reads CASSLEQNSYEQYF. As DNA, the CDR3 is TGCGCCAGCAGCTTGGAACAGAACTCCTACGAGCAGTACTTC. Full variable domain (outside the CDR3, taken from reference TRBV5-1 and TRBJ2-7): KAGVTQTPRYLIKTRGQQVTLSCSPISGHRSVSWYQQTPGQGLQFLFEYFSETQRNKGNFPGRFSGRQFSNSRSEMNVSTLELGDSALYLCASSLEQNSYEQYFGPGTRLTVT.